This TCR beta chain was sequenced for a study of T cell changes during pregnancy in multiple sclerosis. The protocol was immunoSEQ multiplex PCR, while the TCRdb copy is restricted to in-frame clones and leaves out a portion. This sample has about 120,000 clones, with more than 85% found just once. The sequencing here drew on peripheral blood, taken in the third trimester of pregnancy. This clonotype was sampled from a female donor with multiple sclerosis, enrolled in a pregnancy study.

CDR3: CASSVRRAAGELFF. The CDR3 coding sequence is TGTGCCAGCAGTGTTAGGCGGGCGGCCGGGGAGCTGTTTTTT. This sequence joins TRBV6-4 and TRBJ2-2; TRBD2 is a possible D gene (5 bases). V lost 4 bases and J 6 bases, leaving 12 bases between the germline ends. This CDR3 has 14 amino acids. Germline CDR1 is MRHNA and CDR2 is SNTAGT.